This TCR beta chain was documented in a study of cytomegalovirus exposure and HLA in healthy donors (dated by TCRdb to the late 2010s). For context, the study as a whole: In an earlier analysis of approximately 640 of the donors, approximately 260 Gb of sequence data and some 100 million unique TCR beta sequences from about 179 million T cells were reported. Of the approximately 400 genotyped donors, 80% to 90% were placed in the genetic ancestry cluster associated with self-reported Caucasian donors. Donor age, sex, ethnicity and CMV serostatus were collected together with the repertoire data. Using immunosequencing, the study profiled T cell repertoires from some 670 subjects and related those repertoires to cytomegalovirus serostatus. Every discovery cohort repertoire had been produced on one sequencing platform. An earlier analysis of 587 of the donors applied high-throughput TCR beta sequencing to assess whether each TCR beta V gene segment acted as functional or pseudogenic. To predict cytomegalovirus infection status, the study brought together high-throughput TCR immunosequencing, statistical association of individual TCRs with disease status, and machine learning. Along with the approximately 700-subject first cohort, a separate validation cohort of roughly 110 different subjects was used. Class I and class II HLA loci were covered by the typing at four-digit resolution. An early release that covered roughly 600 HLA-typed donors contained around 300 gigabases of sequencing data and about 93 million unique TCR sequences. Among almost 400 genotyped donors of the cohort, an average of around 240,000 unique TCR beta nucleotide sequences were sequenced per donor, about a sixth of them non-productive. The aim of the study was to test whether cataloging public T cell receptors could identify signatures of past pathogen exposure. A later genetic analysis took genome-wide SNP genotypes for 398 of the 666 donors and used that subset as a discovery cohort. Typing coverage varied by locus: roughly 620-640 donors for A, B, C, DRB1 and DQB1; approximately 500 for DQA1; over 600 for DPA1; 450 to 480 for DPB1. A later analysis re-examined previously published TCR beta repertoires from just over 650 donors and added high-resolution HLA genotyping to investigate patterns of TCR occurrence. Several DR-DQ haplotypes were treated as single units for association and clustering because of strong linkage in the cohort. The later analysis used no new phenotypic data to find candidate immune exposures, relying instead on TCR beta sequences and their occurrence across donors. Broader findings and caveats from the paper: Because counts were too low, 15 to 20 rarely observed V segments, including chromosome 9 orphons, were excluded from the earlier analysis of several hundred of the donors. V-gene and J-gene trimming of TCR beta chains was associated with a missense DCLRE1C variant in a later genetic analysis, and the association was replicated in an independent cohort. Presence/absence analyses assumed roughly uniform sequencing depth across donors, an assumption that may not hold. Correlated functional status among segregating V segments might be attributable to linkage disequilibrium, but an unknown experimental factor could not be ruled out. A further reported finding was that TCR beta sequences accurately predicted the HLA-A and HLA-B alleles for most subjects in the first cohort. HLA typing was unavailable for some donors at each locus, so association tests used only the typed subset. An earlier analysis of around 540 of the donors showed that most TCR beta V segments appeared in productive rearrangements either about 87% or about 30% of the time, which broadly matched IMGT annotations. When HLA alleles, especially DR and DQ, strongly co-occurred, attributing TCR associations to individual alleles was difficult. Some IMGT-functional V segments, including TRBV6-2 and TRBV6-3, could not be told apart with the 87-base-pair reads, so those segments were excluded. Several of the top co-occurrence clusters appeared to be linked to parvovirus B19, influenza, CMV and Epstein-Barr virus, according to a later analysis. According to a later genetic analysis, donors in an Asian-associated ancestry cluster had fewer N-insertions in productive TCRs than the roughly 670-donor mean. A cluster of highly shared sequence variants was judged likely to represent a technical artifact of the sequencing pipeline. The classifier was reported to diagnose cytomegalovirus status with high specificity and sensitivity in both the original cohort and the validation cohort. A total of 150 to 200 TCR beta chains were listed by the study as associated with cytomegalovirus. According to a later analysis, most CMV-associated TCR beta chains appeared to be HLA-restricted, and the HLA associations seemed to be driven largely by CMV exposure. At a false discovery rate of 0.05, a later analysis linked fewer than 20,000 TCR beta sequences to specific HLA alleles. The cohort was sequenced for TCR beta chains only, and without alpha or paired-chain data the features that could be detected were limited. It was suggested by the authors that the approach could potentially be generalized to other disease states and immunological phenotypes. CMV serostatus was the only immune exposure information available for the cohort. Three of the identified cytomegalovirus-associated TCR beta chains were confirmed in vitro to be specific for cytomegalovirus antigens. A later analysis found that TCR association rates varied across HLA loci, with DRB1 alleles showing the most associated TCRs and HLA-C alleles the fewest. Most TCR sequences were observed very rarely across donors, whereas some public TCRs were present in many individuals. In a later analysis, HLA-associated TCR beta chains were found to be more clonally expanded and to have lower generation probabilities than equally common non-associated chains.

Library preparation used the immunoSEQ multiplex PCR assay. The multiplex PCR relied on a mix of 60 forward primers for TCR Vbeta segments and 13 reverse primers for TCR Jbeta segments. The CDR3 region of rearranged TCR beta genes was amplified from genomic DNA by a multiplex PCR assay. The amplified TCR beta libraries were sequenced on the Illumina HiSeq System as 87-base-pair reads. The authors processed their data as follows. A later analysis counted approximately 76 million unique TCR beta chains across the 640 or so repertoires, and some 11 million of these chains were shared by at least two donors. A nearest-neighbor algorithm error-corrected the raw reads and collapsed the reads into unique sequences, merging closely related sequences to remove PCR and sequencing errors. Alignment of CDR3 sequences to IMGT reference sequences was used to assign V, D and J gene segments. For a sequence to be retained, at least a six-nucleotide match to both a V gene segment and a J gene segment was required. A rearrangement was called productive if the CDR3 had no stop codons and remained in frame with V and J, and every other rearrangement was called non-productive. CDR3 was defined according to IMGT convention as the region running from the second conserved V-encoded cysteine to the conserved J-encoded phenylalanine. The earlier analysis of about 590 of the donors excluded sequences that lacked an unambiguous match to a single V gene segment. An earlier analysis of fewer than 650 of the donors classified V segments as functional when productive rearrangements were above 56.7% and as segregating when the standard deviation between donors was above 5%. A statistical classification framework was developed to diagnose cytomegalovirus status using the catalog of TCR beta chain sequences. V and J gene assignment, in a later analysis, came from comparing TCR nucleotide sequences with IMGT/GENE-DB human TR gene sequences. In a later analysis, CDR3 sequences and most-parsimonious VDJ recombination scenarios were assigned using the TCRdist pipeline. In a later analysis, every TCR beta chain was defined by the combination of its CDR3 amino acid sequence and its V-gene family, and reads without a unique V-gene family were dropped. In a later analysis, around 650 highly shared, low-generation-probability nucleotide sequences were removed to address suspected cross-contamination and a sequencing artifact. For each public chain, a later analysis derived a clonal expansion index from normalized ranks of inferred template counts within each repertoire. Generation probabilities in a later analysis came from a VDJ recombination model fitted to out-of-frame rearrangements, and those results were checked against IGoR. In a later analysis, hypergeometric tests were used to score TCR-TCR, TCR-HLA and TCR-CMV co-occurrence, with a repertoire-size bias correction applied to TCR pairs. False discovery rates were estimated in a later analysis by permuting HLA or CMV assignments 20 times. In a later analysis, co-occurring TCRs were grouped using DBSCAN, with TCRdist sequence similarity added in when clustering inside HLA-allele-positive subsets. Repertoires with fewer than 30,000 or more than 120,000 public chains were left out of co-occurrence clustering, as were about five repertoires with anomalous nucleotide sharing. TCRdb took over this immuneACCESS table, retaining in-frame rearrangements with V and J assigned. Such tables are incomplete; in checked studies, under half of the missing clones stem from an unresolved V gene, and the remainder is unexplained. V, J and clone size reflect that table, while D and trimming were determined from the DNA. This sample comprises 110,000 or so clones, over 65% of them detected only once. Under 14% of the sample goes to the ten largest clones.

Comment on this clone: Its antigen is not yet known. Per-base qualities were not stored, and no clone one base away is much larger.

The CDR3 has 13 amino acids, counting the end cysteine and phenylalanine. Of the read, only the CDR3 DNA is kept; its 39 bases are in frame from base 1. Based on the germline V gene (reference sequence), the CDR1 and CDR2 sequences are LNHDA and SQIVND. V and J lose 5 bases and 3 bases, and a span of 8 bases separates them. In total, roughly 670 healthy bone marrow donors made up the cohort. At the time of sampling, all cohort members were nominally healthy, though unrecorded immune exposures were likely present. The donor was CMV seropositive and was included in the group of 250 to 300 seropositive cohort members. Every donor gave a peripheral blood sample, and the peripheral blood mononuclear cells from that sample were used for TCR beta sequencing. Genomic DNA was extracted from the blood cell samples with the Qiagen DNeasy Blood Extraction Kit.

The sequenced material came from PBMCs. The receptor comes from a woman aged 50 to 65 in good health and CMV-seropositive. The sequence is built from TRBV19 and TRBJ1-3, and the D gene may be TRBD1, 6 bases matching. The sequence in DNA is TGTGCCAGTAGTTGGGGGCGTGGAAACACCATATATTTT. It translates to CASSWGRGNTIYF.